This T cell receptor (beta chain) was recorded in a study of blood T cell repertoires in COVID-19. Participants' reported clinical history set cohort assignment. Profiled with immunoSEQ multiplex PCR; TCRdb holds only in-frame clones, not every one. The data show 150,000 or so clones, more than 70% seen once. The sequenced sample consisted of PBMCs or T cells enriched from blood (not recorded which). This clonotype originated in a man aged 40-50 years who had recovered from COVID-19.

Here the CDR3 DNA reads TGCGCCAGCAGCTTAGAGGCGAACTATGGCTACACCTTC. This codes for CASSLEANYGYTF. The chain recombines TRBV5-1 with TRBJ1-2; D remains unclear. Germline V gene data show CDR1 as SGHRS and CDR2 as YFSETQ. Trimming shortened V by 2 bases and J by 2 bases, and 7 bases separated the two germline ends. The CDR3 sequence is 13 residues long.